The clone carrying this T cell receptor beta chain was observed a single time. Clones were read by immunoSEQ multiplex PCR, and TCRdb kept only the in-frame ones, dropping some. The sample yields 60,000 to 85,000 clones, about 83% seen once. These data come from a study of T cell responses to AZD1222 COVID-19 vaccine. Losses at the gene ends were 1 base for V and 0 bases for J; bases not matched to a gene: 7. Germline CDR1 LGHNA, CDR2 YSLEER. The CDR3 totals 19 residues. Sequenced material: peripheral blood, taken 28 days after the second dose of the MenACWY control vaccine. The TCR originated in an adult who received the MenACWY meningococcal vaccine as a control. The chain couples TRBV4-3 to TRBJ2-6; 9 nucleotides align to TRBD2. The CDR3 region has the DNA TGCGCCAGCAGCCAAGGTCAAGCGGGGGGCCTCTCTGGGGCCAACGTCCTGACTTTC. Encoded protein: CASSQGQAGGLSGANVLTF.